This TCR beta chain originates from a study of tumor and adjacent non-tumor tissue in lung cancer (dated by TCRdb to the late 2010s). For the study in its entirety: By cancer type, the cohort comprised 12 adenocarcinoma patients, a couple of squamous cell carcinoma patients and 1 small cell lung cancer patient. Ages among the 15 or so patients ranged from roughly 30 to 76 years, there were approximately 10 men and 5 women, and disease was at TNM stage I to III. Sequencing produced 100 million to 150 million productive TCRbeta reads in total, an average of approximately 3.9 million reads per sample. Using bulk TCRbeta repertoires from 15 lung cancer patients, the study set lung tumor tissue side by side with matched distant non-tumor lung tissue. For each patient, one tumor sample and one normal lung sample were taken, giving approximately 33 paired specimens that underwent TCRbeta CDR3 sequencing.

The CDR3 covers 14 residues, taking in both the cysteine and the phenylalanine. CDR3 DNA is the only sequence kept; it has 42 bases, read in frame from the first base. CDR1 and CDR2, per the germline V gene, are SQVTM and ANQGSEA. The study at large found these results: The methods do not name the sequencing platform or mention unique molecular identifiers. Peripheral blood was not sequenced, so blood TCRbeta repertoires in these lung cancer patients were not examined. Younger patients had significantly higher TCR diversity, and higher tumor TCR diversity was associated with shorter overall and disease-free survival. Only 15 or so patients were included in the cohort, and the need for larger samples and more detailed clinical data was noted by the authors. Significantly higher TCR diversity (inverse Simpson) was observed in tumor tissue than in normal lung tissue (about 410 vs 180, P = 0.0075, Mann-Whitney U test). In normal lung, the top 100 clones accounted for a significantly larger cumulative share of the repertoire than in tumor tissue.

RNA was extracted from bulk unsorted tissue and checked for quality with a NanoDrop ND-1000 and an Agilent 2100. The donors were newly diagnosed lung cancer patients admitted for thoracic surgery in China from August to November 2014 who had not received prior chemotherapy. Patients who had received previous radiotherapy or chemotherapy, or who had another concurrent cancer, were excluded from the study. Pieces of surgical tissue measuring roughly 1-2 cm3 were kept in RNAlater solution and stored at -80 degrees C until use. The method was multiplex PCR. The data were produced on an Illumina HiSeq 2500. Following protocols modified from ARM-PCR, the researchers constructed TCRbeta libraries through three rounds of nested PCR with primers (Table S4). Before sequencing, PCR products of 200-500 bp were excised from the gel and purified with the QIAquick gel extraction kit. The source study handled its data this way. Trimmomatic was used to clean the reads, FLASH was used to merge the reads into complete CDR3 sequences, and MiTCR was used to assign the reads to V(D)J germline segments. Clonal diversity was computed as the inverse Simpson's index with VDJtools. A read counted as productive if the sequence was in-frame and lacked a premature stop codon. The raw public data were reprocessed by TCRdb itself: fastp quality trimming at Q25, MiXCR clonotype calling, in-frame beta chains only. Identical CDR3 protein sequences are pooled into one entry, listed with their most common genes and DNA. These V and J calls rely on TCRdb rather than the paper's analysis. The sample table records about 75,000 distinct CDR3 sequences; 77% of these occur just once. 12% of the sample is taken by the ten largest.

In the case of this clonotype: The antigen it recognizes is unknown. One base away there is no much larger clone; base qualities are not given.

The V and J genes are TRBV29-1 and TRBJ2-4; TRBD1 aligns with 7 central bases. Sequencing was done on a sample of lung tumor tissue. The clonotype comes from a woman in her 50s with non-small cell lung cancer. The sequenced DNA is TGCATCGTCGATCCGGGACAGAGGAGGAACATTCAGTACTTC. It is translated as CIVDPGQRRNIQYF.